This T cell receptor beta chain originates from a study of blood T cell repertoires in COVID-19. The CDR3 is 16 residues long. Looked up from germline, CDR1 is SGDLS and CDR2 is YYNGEE. V lost 0 bases and J 0 bases, leaving 10 bases between the germline ends. Those enrolled, adults aged roughly 18 to 89 years, came from roughly 23 US areas. Sequencing used immunoSEQ multiplex PCR; TCRdb keeps in-frame clones, though not all of them. The sample shows 200,000 or so clones, more than 75% of them seen only once. The sequencing input was PBMCs or T cells enriched from blood (not recorded which). The TCR was taken from a woman in her forties with acute COVID-19. The rearrangement links TRBV9 to TRBJ1-3; D gene unclear. The DNA for the CDR3 is TGTGCCAGCAGCGTAGCCTTTCAGAACTCTGGAAACACCATATATTTT. Encoded protein: CASSVAFQNSGNTIYF.